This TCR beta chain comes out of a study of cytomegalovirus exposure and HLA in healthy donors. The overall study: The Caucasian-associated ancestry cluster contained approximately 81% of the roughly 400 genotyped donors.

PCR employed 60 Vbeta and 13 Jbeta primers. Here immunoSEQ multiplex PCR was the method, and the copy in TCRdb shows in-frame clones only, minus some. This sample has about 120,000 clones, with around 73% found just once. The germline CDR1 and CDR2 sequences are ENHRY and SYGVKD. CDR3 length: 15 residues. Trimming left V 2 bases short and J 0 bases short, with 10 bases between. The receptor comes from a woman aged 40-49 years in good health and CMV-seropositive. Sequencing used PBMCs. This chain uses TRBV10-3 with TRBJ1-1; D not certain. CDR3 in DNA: TGTGCCATCAGTGAGGCGGGGAACATGAACACTGAAGCTTTCTTT. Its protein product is CAISEAGNMNTEAFF.